This passage covers 31 T cell receptor beta chains from one sample sequenced in a study of early T cells in non-severe SARS-CoV-2 infection. One entry per CDR3 protein, called by TCRdb with MiXCR from the 5' RACE reads. The sample lists tens of thousands of distinct CDR3 sequences; more than 12% were seen once. Sequenced here: whole blood, sampled at baseline. The receptors were gathered from an adult who was a healthcare worker with PCR-confirmed SARS-CoV-2 infection or an uninfected control (not recorded which).

This clonotype was seen many times. The rearrangement joins TRBV5-4 to TRBJ2-7; D is uncertain. Germline-derived CDR1 and CDR2 are SGHNT and YYREEE (reference sequence). Trimming removed 0 bases at V and 4 bases at J, with 11 bases between. The CDR3 is 14 amino acids. In nucleotides, the CDR3 is TGTGCCAGCAGCTTGGGTTCACGAGAGTACGAGCAGTACTTC. Protein: CASSLGSREYEQYF.

This clonotype was counted a few times. The genes are TRBV24-1 and TRBJ2-2; D remains unclear. Germline V gives CDR1 KGHDR, CDR2 SFDVKD. The CDR3 extends over 13 amino acids. V dropped 1 base and J dropped 6 bases, with 5 bases sitting between them. The CDR3 bases are TGTGCCACCAGTGATTTTATAGCCGGGGAGCTGTTTTTT. Its protein product is CATSDFIAGELFF.

The chain carries TRBV5-1 and TRBJ2-5; D may be TRBD1 (7 bases). V was cut by 3 bases and J by 2 bases, with 11 bases left in between. Germline V gene data show CDR1 as SGHRS and CDR2 as YFSETQ. The length of the CDR3 is 14 residues. CDR3 amino acids: CASSSAGQQETQYF. The CDR3 nucleotides are TGCGCCAGCAGCTCCGCGGGACAGCAAGAGACCCAGTACTTC. The full variable domain, completed using reference TRBV5-1 and TRBJ2-5, is KAGVTQTPRYLIKTRGQQVTLSCSPISGHRSVSWYQQTPGQGLQFLFEYFSETQRNKGNFPGRFSGRQFSNSRSEMNVSTLELGDSALYLCASSSAGQQETQYFGPGTRLLVL.

This clonotype occurred many times. This sequence joins TRBV30 and TRBJ2-1; 10 bases agree with TRBD1. The germline V gene has CDR1 GTSNPN and CDR2 SVGIG (reference sequence). The J segment lost 3 bases and the V segment lost 5 bases, leaving 4 bases of the junction unmatched. This CDR3 comprises 14 residues. The CDR3 loop is CAWAGDRGYNEQFF. CDR3 nucleotides: TGTGCCTGGGCGGGGGACAGGGGCTACAATGAGCAGTTCTTC.

The chain carries TRBV28 and TRBJ2-1, with D tentatively TRBD2 (6 bases). Between the trimmed V and J ends, which lost 6 bases and 1 base, there was a span of 10 bases. Germline V gives CDR1 MDHEN, CDR2 SYDVKM. The CDR3 length is 14 residues. For the CDR3, the DNA is TGTGCCAGCAGCCGGGGAGGATCCTACAATGAGCAGTTCTTC. Its protein is CASSRGGSYNEQFF.

This clonotype was found a few times. V is TRBV10-3 and J is TRBJ2-3; the D is unclear. CDR1 and CDR2 from the germline V gene are ENHRY and SYGVKD. This CDR3 is 14 amino acids long. Trimming stripped 0 bases from V and 6 bases from J, with 10 bases between. CDR3 DNA: TGTGCCATCAGTGAGTCGACCTCTTTGGATACGCAGTATTTT. As protein: CAISESTSLDTQYF.

There are many counts of this clonotype. This chain joins TRBV29-1 and TRBJ1-2, with D unresolved. Germline values: CDR1 SQVTM, CDR2 ANQGSEA. This CDR3 spans 14 amino acids. V lost 0 bases to trimming and J lost 2 bases, with 10 bases between them. CDR3 DNA: TGCAGCGTTGAAGAAGCCAGGAAGAACTATGGCTACACCTTC. Translation gives CSVEEARKNYGYTF.

The rearrangement joins TRBV28 to TRBJ2-2, with a tentative D call TRBD1 (6 bases). V dropped 7 bases and J dropped 0 bases, with 9 bases sitting between them. The CDR3 spans 14 residues. CDR1 is MDHEN and CDR2 is SYDVKM in the germline V gene. The CDR3 region has the DNA TGTGCCAGCACCGGGACACCGAACACCGGGGAGCTGTTTTTT. Protein sequence: CASTGTPNTGELFF.

V and J are TRBV12-3 or TRBV12-4 and TRBJ1-5; 7 bases fit TRBD1. This CDR3 spans 15 amino acids. The V segment lost 7 bases and the J segment 1 base; nucleotides outside the gene matches: 7. The CDR3 coding sequence is TGTGCCAGCACTAGAACAGGGGCGAGCAATCAGCCCCAGCATTTT. Its protein product is CASTRTGASNQPQHF.

Many counts were recorded for this clonotype. The rearrangement joins TRBV12-5 to TRBJ2-5, with D perhaps TRBD2 (7 bases). The CDR3 loop spans 14 amino acids. Trimming cost V 3 bases and J 7 bases, with 15 bases left between them. Germline V gene sequence: CDR1 LGHNT, CDR2 FRNRAP. As DNA, the CDR3 is TGTGCTAGTGGTTTAGGGGGGGATCGAGGGACCCAGTACTTC. As protein: CASGLGGDRGTQYF.

By share, this clonotype counts as medium-sized. This chain uses TRBV7-9 with TRBJ2-3; no firm D call. The CDR3 loop spans 13 amino acids. CDR1 is SEHNR, CDR2 FQNEAQ, per germline (reference sequence). V was pared by 5 bases and J by 6 bases, with 12 bases between. The DNA of the CDR3 is TGTGCCAGCAGCCCCACGACGTCGGATACGCAGTATTTT. Its protein product is CASSPTTSDTQYF.

The table lists this clonotype with a few counts. This chain connects TRBV10-3 to TRBJ1-3, with 7 positions matching TRBD1. Trimming took 3 bases from V and 0 from J; bases not matched to a gene: 8. This CDR3 has 17 residues. CDR1 and CDR2 from the germline V gene are ENHRY and SYGVKD. CDR3 in DNA: TGTGCCATCAGTGATCCCTCCAGGGGGGGCTCTGGAAACACCATATATTTT. This gives the protein CAISDPSRGGSGNTIYF.

This CDR3 is CASSFGPYNEQFF. CDR3 nucleotides: TGTGCCAGCAGCTTCGGGCCCTACAATGAGCAGTTCTTC. The V call is TRBV11-2, the J call TRBJ2-1; D not certain. The V gene lost 3 bases and the J gene lost 2 bases, with 5 bases spanning the gap. The germline V gene has CDR1 SGHAT and CDR2 FQNNGV. The CDR3 covers 13 residues.

The chain couples TRBV20-1 to TRBJ2-7, with D possibly matching TRBD1 (6 bases). CDR1 DFQATT and CDR2 SNEGSKA come from the germline V gene (reference sequence). The germline V and J ends were trimmed by 4 bases and 6 bases, with 19 bases remaining between them. The CDR3 runs to 14 residues. CDR3 residues: CSATPGQGGVEQYF. CDR3 DNA sequence: TGCAGTGCTACTCCGGGACAAGGGGGAGTCGAGCAGTACTTC.

This sequence joins TRBV19 and TRBJ2-2, with TRBD1 matching over 8 bases. The CDR3 sequence is 16 residues long. V was clipped by 3 bases and J by 5 bases; unmatched bases: 8. Germline CDR1 LNHDA, CDR2 SQIVND (reference sequence). The CDR3 DNA sequence: TGTGCCAGTAGTATGGGCGACAGGGGTGGGACCGGGGAGCTGTTTTTT. This codes for CASSMGDRGGTGELFF.

This clonotype came up a few times. The chain recombines TRBV6-6 with TRBJ1-2; D not resolved. V gave up 0 bases and J gave up 6 bases, with 8 bases separating them. Germline CDR1 MNHNY, CDR2 SVGAGI (reference sequence). The CDR3 consists of 13 residues. The CDR3 DNA is TGTGCCAGCAGTTACTCGAAAGGGAATGGCTACACCTTC. Translated, it gives CASSYSKGNGYTF.

The chain joins TRBV9 to TRBJ1-4, with a possible D match to TRBD1 (5 bases). The V gene's germline CDR1 is SGDLS and CDR2 YYNGEE. Between the trimmed V and J ends, which lost 4 bases and 11 bases, there was a span of 15 bases. This CDR3 has 13 amino acids. CDR3 amino acids: CASSNNHRSKLFF. In nucleotides, the CDR3 is TGTGCCAGCAGCAATAATCACAGGTCCAAACTGTTTTTT.

The table lists this clonotype with many counts. V usage is TRBV28 and J usage is TRBJ2-5; D perhaps matches TRBD2 (7 bases). Deletions cut 2 bases from V and 3 bases from J, with 10 bases between. Per the germline V gene, CDR1 is MDHEN and CDR2 is SYDVKM. This CDR3 region has 14 residues. The DNA of the CDR3 is TGTGCCAGCAGTTTAGCGGGGGCTGAAGAGACCCAGTACTTC. Its protein is CASSLAGAEETQYF. The full variable domain, rest sourced from reference TRBV28 and TRBJ2-5, is DVKVTQSSRYLVKRTGEKVFLECVQDMDHENMFWYRQDPGLGLRLIYFSYDVKMKEKGDIPEGYSVSREKKERFSLILESASTNQTSMYLCASSLAGAEETQYFGPGTRLLVL.

This clonotype was seen more than once but under ten times. CDR3: CASSQVPAAGEAGELFF. Here the CDR3 DNA reads TGTGCCAGCAGCCAAGTGCCCGCAGCGGGAGAAGCCGGGGAGCTGTTTTTT. The chain uses TRBV4-2 and TRBJ2-2; 8 bases map to TRBD2. The CDR3 totals 17 residues. The J segment lost 6 bases and the V segment lost 1 base, leaving 10 bases of the junction unmatched. Germline-derived CDR1 and CDR2 are LGHNA and YNFKEQ.

The CDR3 sequence: CASSLATGHNNEQFF. As DNA, the CDR3 is TGCGCCAGCAGCTTGGCTACGGGACACAACAATGAGCAGTTCTTC. The chain uses TRBV5-1 and TRBJ2-1; TRBD1 is a possible D gene (6 bases). V was trimmed by 0 bases and J by 5 bases, leaving 12 bases between them. This CDR3 spans 15 amino acids. CDR1 and CDR2 from the germline V gene are SGHRS and YFSETQ. The full variable domain, in which reference TRBV5-1 and TRBJ2-1 provide the parts outside the CDR3, is KAGVTQTPRYLIKTRGQQVTLSCSPISGHRSVSWYQQTPGQGLQFLFEYFSETQRNKGNFPGRFSGRQFSNSRSEMNVSTLELGDSALYLCASSLATGHNNEQFFGPGTRLTVL.

This clonotype was seen only a few times. The chain links TRBV12-3 or TRBV12-4 to TRBJ2-2; D perhaps matches TRBD2 (6 bases). V shed 3 bases and J shed 7 bases, with 12 bases lying between them. The CDR3 is made up of 14 amino acids. CDR3 sequence (DNA): TGTGCCAGCAGTTTTGGAGGGGTGAACGGGGAGCTGTTTTTT. Its translation is CASSFGGVNGELFF.

The rearrangement joins TRBV30 to TRBJ2-3, with D possibly being TRBD2 (5 bases). CDR3 length: 11 residues. V was clipped by 0 bases and J by 11 bases, with 9 bases between them. Germline V gene sequence: CDR1 GTSNPN, CDR2 SVGIG (reference sequence). The CDR3 nucleotides are TGTGCCTGGAGTGTGCTAGCAGGGCAGTATTTT. The encoded protein is CAWSVLAGQYF.

The rearrangement links TRBV7-8 to TRBJ2-1, with a tentative D call TRBD2 (5 bases). V lost 7 bases, J lost 9 bases, and 13 bases lay in between. CDR1 is SGHVS, CDR2 FQNEAQ, per germline. This CDR3 region has 12 residues. This CDR3 reads CASKDRDGEQFF. The CDR3, as DNA: TGTGCCAGCAAGGACCGGGATGGTGAGCAGTTCTTC.

The chain couples TRBV28 to TRBJ2-4, with D maybe TRBD1 (6 bases). V was shortened by 10 bases and J by 2 bases, with 12 bases between the two germline ends. Per germline, CDR1 MDHEN and CDR2 SYDVKM. The CDR3 totals 13 residues. CDR3 nucleotide sequence: TGTGCCACTGGGGGACAACCCAAAAACATTCAGTACTTC. It translates to CATGGQPKNIQYF.

This clonotype was counted ten times or more. This rearrangement joins TRBV4-2 to TRBJ1-1; 10 bases align to TRBD1. This CDR3 has 15 residues. J gave up 0 bases and V 3 bases, and 1 base lay outside the gene matches. Germline V gives CDR1 LGHNA, CDR2 YNFKEQ. The CDR3 spells CASSQGQGMNTEAFF. Written as DNA, the CDR3 is TGTGCCAGCAGCCAGGGACAGGGGATGAACACTGAAGCTTTCTTT.

There are a few counts of this clonotype. This sequence joins TRBV6-5 and TRBJ1-5, with 10 nucleotides matching TRBD1. J was trimmed by 7 bases and V by 6 bases; bases with no gene match: 9. CDR3 length: 15 residues. Looked up from germline, CDR1 is MNHEY and CDR2 is SVGAGI. The CDR3 DNA follows: TGTGCCAGCAGCCGGACAGGGGGTCCAGAACAGCCCCAGCATTTT. Amino acids: CASSRTGGPEQPQHF.

This clonotype was counted ten times or more. The chain has TRBV7-3 and TRBJ2-6, with D unresolved. The CDR3 totals 16 residues. Germline-derived CDR1 and CDR2 are SGHTA and FQGTGA. Trimming cost V 5 bases and J 2 bases, with 13 bases left between them. The CDR3 DNA sequence: TGTGCCAGCAGCCAAGGGCCGACCACTGGGGCCAACGTCCTGACTTTC. Residues: CASSQGPTTGANVLTF. Filled out from reference TRBV7-3 and TRBJ2-6, the complete variable domain reads GAGVSQTPSNKVTEKGKYVELRCDPISGHTALYWYRQSLGQGPEFLIYFQGTGAADDSGLPNDRFFAVRPEGSVSTLKIQRTERGDSAVYLCASSQGPTTGANVLTFGAGSRLTVL.

This clonotype was seen many times. The CDR3 DNA follows: TGTGCCAGCAGTGACAGGGGAGGCGTCTCTGAAGCTTTCTTT. Encoded protein: CASSDRGGVSEAFF. The V call is TRBV6-2 or TRBV6-3, the J call TRBJ1-1; 8 bases map to TRBD1. Germline CDR1 and CDR2: MNHEY and SVGEGT. The CDR3 loop spans 14 amino acids. J gave up 6 bases and V 5 bases, and 8 bases lay outside the gene matches.

This clonotype was detected ten times or more. The chain combines TRBV19 with TRBJ1-5, with 8 bases matching TRBD1. The CDR3 is 15 amino acids. The V gene's germline CDR1 is LNHDA and CDR2 SQIVND (reference sequence). V was clipped by 4 bases and J by 2 bases; unmatched bases: 4. CDR3 bases: TGTGCCAGTAGTACGCCGACAGGGGGCAATCAGCCCCAGCATTTT. Protein sequence: CASSTPTGGNQPQHF.

This clonotype was counted ten times or more. This chain joins TRBV14 and TRBJ1-5; D gene ambiguous. This CDR3 is built from 13 residues. The germline V gene has CDR1 SGHDN and CDR2 FVKESK. V was shortened by 0 bases and J by 5 bases, with 5 bases between the two germline ends. CDR3 protein: CASSQETYQPQHF. CDR3 bases: TGTGCCAGCAGCCAAGAAACATATCAGCCCCAGCATTTT.

CDR3 amino acids: CASRKREGLDGELFF. The CDR3 bases are TGTGCCAGCAGGAAGCGGGAGGGCCTAGACGGGGAGCTGTTTTTT. The chain uses TRBV9 and TRBJ2-2; TRBD2 matches 10 bases. V lost 5 bases, J lost 7 bases, and 8 bases stayed unmatched. The length of the CDR3 is 15 residues. Germline V gives CDR1 SGDLS, CDR2 YYNGEE.